This TCR beta chain comes out of a study of blood T cell repertoires in COVID-19. About the study: Samples of COVID-19 (acute and convalescent) were obtained from the United States, Italy and Spain. PBMCs, B-cell-depleted T cells, or T cells were the source of the cDNA or gDNA that made up the material.

As processed by the authors: Amplification from reference gene primers served as the basis for estimated nucleated cell counts. Clones were read by immunoSEQ multiplex PCR, and TCRdb kept only the in-frame ones, dropping some. The V and J calls and clone size were taken over from that table, and D and trimming were inferred from the DNA. The sample lists more than 70,000 clones; less than 90% were seen once. After removal of 4 bases from V and 5 bases from J, the junction contained 6 bases not matched to a gene. The CDR3 has 16 residues. The V gene's germline CDR1 is SGHVS and CDR2 FQNEAQ. The chain uses TRBV7-8 and TRBJ2-3; 13 bases line up with TRBD2. This sequence was found in a woman older than 75 with acute or convalescent COVID-19. Sequenced material: peripheral blood. The CDR3 sequence is CASSSLAGGPRDTQYF. For the CDR3, the DNA is TGTGCCAGCAGCTCACTAGCGGGGGGGCCGCGAGATACGCAGTATTTT.